This T cell receptor (beta chain) was captured in a study of early T cells in non-severe SARS-CoV-2 infection. The CDR3 spans 14 residues. V shed 6 bases and J 5 bases; nucleotides not matched to a gene: 9. Germline-derived CDR1 and CDR2 are MDHEN and SYDVKM. TCRdb re-derived calls from the 5' RACE reads in MiXCR, one entry per CDR3 protein. The repertoire holds 90,000 to 100,000 distinct CDR3 sequences, with about 13% as singletons. Sequencing was performed on whole blood. The genes are TRBV28 and TRBJ2-5; TRBD2 aligns across 7 bases. The clonotype comes from an adult who was a healthcare worker with PCR-confirmed SARS-CoV-2 infection or an uninfected control (not recorded which). CDR3 in DNA: TGTGCCAGCAGATCGGGGGGTGGAGGTGAGACCCAGTACTTC. It yields the protein CASRSGGGGETQYF.